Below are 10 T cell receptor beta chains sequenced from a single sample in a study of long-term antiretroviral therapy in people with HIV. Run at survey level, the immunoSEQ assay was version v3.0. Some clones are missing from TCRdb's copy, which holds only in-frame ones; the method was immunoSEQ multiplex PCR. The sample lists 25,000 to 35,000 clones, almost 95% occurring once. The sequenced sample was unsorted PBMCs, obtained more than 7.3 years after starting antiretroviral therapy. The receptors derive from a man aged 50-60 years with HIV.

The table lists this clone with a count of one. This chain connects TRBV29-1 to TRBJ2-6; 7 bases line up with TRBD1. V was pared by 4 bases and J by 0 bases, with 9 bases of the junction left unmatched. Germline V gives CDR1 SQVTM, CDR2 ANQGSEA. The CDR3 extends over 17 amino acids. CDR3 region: CSVATGTALSGANVLTF. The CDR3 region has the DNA TGCAGCGTTGCAACCGGGACAGCCCTCTCTGGGGCCAACGTCCTGACTTTC.

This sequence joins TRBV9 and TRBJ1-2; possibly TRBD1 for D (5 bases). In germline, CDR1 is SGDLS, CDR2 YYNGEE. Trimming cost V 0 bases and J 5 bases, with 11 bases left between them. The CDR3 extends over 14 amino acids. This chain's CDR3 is CASSVVGTAYGYTF. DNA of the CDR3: TGTGCCAGCAGCGTAGTCGGGACGGCATATGGCTACACCTTC.

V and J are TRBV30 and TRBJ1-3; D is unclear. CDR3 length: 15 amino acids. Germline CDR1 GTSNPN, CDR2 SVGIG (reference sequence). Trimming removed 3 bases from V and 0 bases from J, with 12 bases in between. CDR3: CAWRVQLASGNTIYF. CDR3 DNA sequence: TGTGCCTGGAGGGTCCAATTAGCCTCTGGAAACACCATATATTTT.

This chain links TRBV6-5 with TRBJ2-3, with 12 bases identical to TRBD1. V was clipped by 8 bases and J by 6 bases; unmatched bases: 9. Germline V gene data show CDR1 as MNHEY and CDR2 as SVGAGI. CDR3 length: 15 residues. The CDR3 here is CASSGGQGAVDTQYF. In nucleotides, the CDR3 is TGTGCCAGCTCGGGGGGACAGGGGGCCGTGGATACGCAGTATTTT.

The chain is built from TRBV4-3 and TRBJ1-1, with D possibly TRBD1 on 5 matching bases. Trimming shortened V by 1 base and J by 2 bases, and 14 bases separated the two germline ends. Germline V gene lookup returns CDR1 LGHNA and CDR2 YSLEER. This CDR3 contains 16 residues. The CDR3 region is CASSQGGREGNTEAFF. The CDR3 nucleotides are TGCGCCAGCAGCCAAGGGGGCAGGGAGGGTAACACTGAAGCTTTCTTT.

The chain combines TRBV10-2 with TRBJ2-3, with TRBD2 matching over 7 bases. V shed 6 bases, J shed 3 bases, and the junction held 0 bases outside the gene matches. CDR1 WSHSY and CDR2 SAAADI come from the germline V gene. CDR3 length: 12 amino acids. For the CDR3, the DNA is TGCGCCAGCAGCGGGGGGACAGATACGCAGTATTTT. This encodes CASSGGTDTQYF.

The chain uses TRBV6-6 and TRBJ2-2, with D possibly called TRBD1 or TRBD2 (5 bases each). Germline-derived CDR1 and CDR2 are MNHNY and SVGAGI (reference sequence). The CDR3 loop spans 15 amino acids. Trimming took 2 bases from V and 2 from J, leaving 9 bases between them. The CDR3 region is CASSYGTSNTGELFF. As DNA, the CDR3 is TGTGCCAGCAGTTACGGGACGTCAAACACCGGGGAGCTGTTTTTT.

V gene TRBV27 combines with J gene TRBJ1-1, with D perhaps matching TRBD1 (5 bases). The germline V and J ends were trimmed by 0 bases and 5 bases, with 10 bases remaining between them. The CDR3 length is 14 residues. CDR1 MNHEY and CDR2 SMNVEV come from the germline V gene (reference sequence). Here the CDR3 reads CASSLSRVGTEAFF. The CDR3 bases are TGTGCCAGCAGTTTATCCAGGGTCGGAACTGAAGCTTTCTTT.

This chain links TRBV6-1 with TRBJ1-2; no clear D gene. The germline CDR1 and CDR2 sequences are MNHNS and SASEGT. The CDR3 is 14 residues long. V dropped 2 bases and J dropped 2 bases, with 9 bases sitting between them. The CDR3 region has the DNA TGTGCCAGCAGTGAATTTGAACGAAACTATGGCTACACCTTC. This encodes CASSEFERNYGYTF.

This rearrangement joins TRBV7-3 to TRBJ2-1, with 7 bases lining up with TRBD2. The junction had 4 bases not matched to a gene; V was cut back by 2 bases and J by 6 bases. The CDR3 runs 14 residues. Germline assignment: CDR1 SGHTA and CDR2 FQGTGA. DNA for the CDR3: TGTGCCAGCAGCTTATTCGGGGAGGGCAATGAGCAGTTCTTC. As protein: CASSLFGEGNEQFF.